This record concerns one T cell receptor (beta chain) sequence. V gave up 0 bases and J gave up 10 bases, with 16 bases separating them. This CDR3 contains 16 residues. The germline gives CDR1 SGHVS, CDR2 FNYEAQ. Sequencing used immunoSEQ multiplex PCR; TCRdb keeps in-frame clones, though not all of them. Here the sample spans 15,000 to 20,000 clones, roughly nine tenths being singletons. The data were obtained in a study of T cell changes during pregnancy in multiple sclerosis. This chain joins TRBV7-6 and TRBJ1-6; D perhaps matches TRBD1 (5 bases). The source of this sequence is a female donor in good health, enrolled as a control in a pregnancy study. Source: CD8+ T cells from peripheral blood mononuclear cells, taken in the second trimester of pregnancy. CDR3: CASSLAFGGVGSPLHF. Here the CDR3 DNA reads TGTGCCAGCAGCTTAGCCTTCGGGGGTGTAGGCTCACCCCTCCACTTT.